This record covers a single TCR beta chain. In its sample, this clonotype was seen a few times. It lacks a known antigen. One base away there is no much larger clone; base qualities are not given. The record originates from a study of spatial heterogeneity in lung cancer (dated by TCRdb to between 2018 and 2021). Looking at the study overall: Beta-chain transcripts were consistently detected in greater numbers than alpha-chain transcripts, which likely reflects a higher abundance of beta-chain transcripts. In the raw uncorrected reads, each unique combination of TCR and UMI appeared on average more than ten times. At surgery, fewer than 250 tumor regions, approximately 64 matched nontumor lung samples and 45 to 60 PBMC samples were TCR-sequenced for both alpha and beta chains. The study quantitatively compared TCR alpha and beta repertoires across multiple tumor regions, matched nontumor lung and blood in non-small cell lung cancer. Nonsynonymous mutation counts, determined by whole-exome sequencing of tumor tissue, were related to features of the TCR repertoire. What the research found in general, with its limitations: Confirming at a functional level the hypothesis that regional TCRs recognize regional mutations was considered to require additional single-cell paired TCR alpha and beta sequencing. Ubiquitous expanded tumor TCRs were detected in blood more often at tumor resection than at routine follow-up.

The library was prepared using 5' RACE. The instrument was a NextSeq 500. To allow correction of PCR and sequencing errors, the TCR library protocol tagged every TCR cDNA molecule with a unique molecular identifier. The original pipeline was this. TCR identification, UMI-based error correction and CDR3 extraction were all carried out with Decombinator tools. Expanded TCRs were defined as those above a frequency of 2 per 1,000, corresponding to the top 1% of the tumor frequency distribution. Each repertoire was subsampled 100 times to 5,000 TCRs, after which Renyi diversity was computed with the R vegan package. CDR3 similarity networks were built from amino acid triplet string-kernel similarity, connecting CDR3s with pairwise similarity above 0.82. TCRdb reprocessed the public reads (quality trimming at Q25 with fastp, clone calling with MiXCR) and kept in-frame beta chains. One record per CDR3 amino acid sequence lists the most common genes and DNA. The V and J calls come from TCRdb's annotation, not from the publication. This sample lists tens of thousands of distinct CDR3 sequences; roughly 15% were detected once. The top ten clonotypes cover 50% to 70% of the sample.

The germline V gene (reference sequence) sets CDR1 to LNHDA and CDR2 to SQIVND. From cysteine to phenylalanine, the CDR3 is 15 amino acids long. CDR3 DNA is the only sequence kept; it has 45 bases, read in frame from the first base. Ends trimmed: V by 3 bases, J by 10 bases; bases unmatched to a gene: 11. The sample's time point label, in plain terms: sample taken at primary tumor resection. For TCR sequencing, whole RNA was extracted from tumor and nontumor lung tissue, or from cryopreserved PBMC samples, and no cell sorting was done. Donors were around 69 patients with early-stage, untreated non-small cell lung cancer from the lung TRACERx cohort. Only patients for whom sufficient RNA was available from at least two tumor regions were selected for TCR sequencing.

This TCR was sampled from a male donor with early-stage non-small cell lung cancer. Sequencing used PBMCs, obtained at surgery. The chain is assembled from TRBV19 and TRBJ1-4; TRBD1 matches 7 bases in the middle. The CDR3 has the sequence CASSIRRGTEPKLFF. The nucleotides read TGTGCCAGTAGTATCCGAAGGGGGACAGAACCAAAACTGTTTTTT.